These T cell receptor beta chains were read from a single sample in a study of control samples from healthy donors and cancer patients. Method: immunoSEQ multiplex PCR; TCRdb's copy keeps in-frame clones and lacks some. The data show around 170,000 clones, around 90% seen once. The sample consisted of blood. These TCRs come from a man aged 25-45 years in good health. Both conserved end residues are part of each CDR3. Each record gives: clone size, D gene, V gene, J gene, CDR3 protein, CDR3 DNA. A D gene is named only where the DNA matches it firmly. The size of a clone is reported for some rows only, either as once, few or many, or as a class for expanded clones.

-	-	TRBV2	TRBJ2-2	CASQDTGELFF	TGTGCCAGCCAGGACACCGGGGAGCTGTTTTTT
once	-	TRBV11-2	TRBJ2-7	CASSPMYEQYF	TGTGCCAGCAGTCCCATGTACGAGCAGTACTTC
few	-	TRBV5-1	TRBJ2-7	CASSPEAASYEQYF	TGCGCCAGCAGCCCGGAGGCGGCCTCCTACGAGCAGTACTTC
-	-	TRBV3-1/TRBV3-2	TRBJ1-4	CASSGGVLNEKLFF	TGTGCCAGCAGCGGGGGGGTCTTAAATGAAAAACTGTTTTTT
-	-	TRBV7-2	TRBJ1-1	CASSPGLNWEAFF	TGTGCCAGCAGCCCGGGCCTAAACTGGGAAGCTTTCTTT
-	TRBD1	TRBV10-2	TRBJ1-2	CASSFTGGGGYGYTF	TGCGCCAGCAGCTTCACAGGGGGCGGTGGCTATGGCTACACCTTC
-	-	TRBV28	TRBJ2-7	CASSANYEQYF	TGTGCCAGCAGTGCCAACTACGAGCAGTACTTC
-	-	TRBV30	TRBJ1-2	CAWTTGGGAGYTF	TGTGCCTGGACCACTGGGGGGGGCGCGGGCTACACCTTC
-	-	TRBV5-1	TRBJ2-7	CASRYVAESYEQYF	TGCGCCAGCAGGTATGTTGCTGAATCCTACGAGCAGTACTTC
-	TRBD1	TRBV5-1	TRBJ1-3	CASSSGTGSGNTIYF	TGCGCCAGCAGCTCGGGGACAGGCTCTGGAAACACCATATATTTT
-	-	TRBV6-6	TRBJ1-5	CASSYTPRGDQPQHF	TGTGCCAGCAGTTACACGCCTAGGGGGGATCAGCCCCAGCATTTT
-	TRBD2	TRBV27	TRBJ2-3	CASRRTSGGWDTQYF	TGTGCCAGCCGTCGGACTAGCGGGGGGTGGGATACGCAGTATTTT
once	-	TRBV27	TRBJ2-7	CASSSEAYSSYEQYF	TGTGCCAGCAGTTCGGAAGCCTATAGCTCCTACGAGCAGTACTTC
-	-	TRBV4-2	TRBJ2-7	CASSQDAQKGFSSYEQYF	TGTGCCAGCAGCCAAGATGCGCAAAAGGGTTTTTCCTCCTACGAGCAGTACTTC
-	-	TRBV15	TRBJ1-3	CATSSYYSGNTIYF	TGTGCCACCAGCAGCTATTACTCTGGAAACACCATATATTTT
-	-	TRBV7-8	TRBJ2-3	CASSPLDFPTDTQYF	TGTGCCAGCAGCCCTTTGGACTTCCCCACAGATACGCAGTATTTT
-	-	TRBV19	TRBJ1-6	CASSPQKTGLPLHF	TGTGCCAGTAGTCCTCAAAAAACAGGCTTGCCCCTCCACTTT
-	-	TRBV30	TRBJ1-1	CAWSVVYTEAFF	TGTGCCTGGAGTGTCGTGTACACTGAAGCTTTCTTT
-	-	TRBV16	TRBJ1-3	CASSRTDGNTIYF	TGTGCCAGCAGCCGGACAGATGGAAACACCATATATTTT
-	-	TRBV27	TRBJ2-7	CASSLRGSEQYF	TGTGCCAGCAGTTTAAGGGGTAGCGAGCAGTACTTC
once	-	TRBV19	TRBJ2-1	CASGMYNEQFF	TGTGCCAGCGGTATGTACAATGAGCAGTTCTTC
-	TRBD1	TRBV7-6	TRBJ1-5	CASSSQGGGQPQHF	TGTGCCAGCAGTTCACAGGGGGGAGGTCAGCCCCAGCATTTT
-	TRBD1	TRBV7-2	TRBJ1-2	CASSQTTGGFYGYTF	TGTGCCAGCAGCCAAACGACAGGGGGCTTCTATGGCTACACCTTC
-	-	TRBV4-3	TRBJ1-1	CASSQVPEPPNGAFF	TGCGCCAGCAGCCAAGTCCCGGAACCTCCTAATGGGGCTTTCTTT
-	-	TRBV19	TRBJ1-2	CASSIPQLYGYTF	TGTGCCAGTAGTATTCCCCAGCTCTATGGCTACACCTTC
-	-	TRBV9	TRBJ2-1	CASSVLGRVYNEQFF	TGTGCCAGCAGCGTCCTGGGGCGGGTCTACAATGAGCAGTTCTTC
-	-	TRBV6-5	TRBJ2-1	CASSSSQGHLQFF	TGTGCCAGCAGTTCCAGCCAAGGACATCTGCAGTTCTTC
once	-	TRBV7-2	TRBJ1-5	CASSLGPTEEPQHF	TGTGCCAGCAGCTTGGGGCCAACGGAGGAGCCCCAGCATTTT
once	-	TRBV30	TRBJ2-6	CAYTDSGANVLTF	TGTGCCTATACAGACTCTGGGGCCAACGTCCTGACTTTC
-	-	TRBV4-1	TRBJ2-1	CASSGPSNEQFF	TGCGCCAGCAGCGGGCCTAGCAATGAGCAGTTCTTC
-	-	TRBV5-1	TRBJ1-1	CASSLDRVRVNTEAFF	TGCGCCAGCAGCTTGGATAGGGTTAGGGTGAACACTGAAGCTTTCTTT
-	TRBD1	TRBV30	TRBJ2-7	CAWRPHPRDRVFYEQYF	TGTGCCTGGAGGCCCCACCCCCGGGACAGAGTTTTCTACGAGCAGTACTTC
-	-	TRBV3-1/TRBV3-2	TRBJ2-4	CASSPPSSGKNIQYF	TGTGCCAGCAGCCCCCCTAGCTCCGGCAAAAACATTCAGTACTTC
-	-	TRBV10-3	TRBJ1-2	CAISAGQAPGYTF	TGTGCCATCAGTGCTGGGCAGGCCCCCGGCTACACCTTC
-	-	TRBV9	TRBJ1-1	CASSTKSGASTEAFF	TGTGCCAGCAGCACCAAATCCGGGGCGAGCACTGAAGCTTTCTTT
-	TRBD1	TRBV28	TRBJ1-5	CASSPGTGLNNQPQHF	TGTGCCAGCAGTCCCGGGACAGGCCTTAACAATCAGCCCCAGCATTTT
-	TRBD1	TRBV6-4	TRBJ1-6	CASSPDRGNSPLHF	TGTGCCAGCAGTCCCGACAGGGGCAATTCACCCCTCCACTTT
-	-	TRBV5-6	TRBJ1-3	CASSLMGRGNTIYF	TGTGCCAGCAGCTTGATGGGCAGAGGAAACACCATATATTTT
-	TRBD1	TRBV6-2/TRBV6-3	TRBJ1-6	CASSRTGQGAGSPLHF	TGTGCCAGCAGCCGAACCGGACAGGGTGCGGGTTCACCCCTCCACTTT
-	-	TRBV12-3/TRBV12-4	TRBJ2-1	CASSLGVVGQFF	TGTGCCAGCAGTTTAGGGGTCGTGGGGCAGTTCTTC
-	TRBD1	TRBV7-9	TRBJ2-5	CASRTGVKETQYF	TGTGCCAGCAGAACAGGGGTAAAAGAGACCCAGTACTTC
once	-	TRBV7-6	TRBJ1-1	CASSLVPGLNPNTEAFF	TGTGCCAGCAGCTTAGTCCCAGGGCTTAATCCGAACACTGAAGCTTTCTTT
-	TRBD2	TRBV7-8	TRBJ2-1	CASSLAGSGGGNEQFF	TGTGCCAGCAGCTTAGCGGGTAGCGGGGGGGGCAATGAGCAGTTCTTC
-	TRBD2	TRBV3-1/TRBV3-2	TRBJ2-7	CASSLQAGGYEQYF	TGTGCCAGCAGCCTCCAAGCGGGAGGGTACGAGCAGTACTTC
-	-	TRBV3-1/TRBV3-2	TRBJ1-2	CASSHEQGGGNYGYTF	TGTGCCAGCAGCCATGAACAGGGAGGGGGAAACTATGGCTACACCTTC
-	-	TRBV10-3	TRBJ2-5	CAISGGLREQETQYF	TGTGCCATCAGTGGGGGACTTCGGGAACAAGAGACCCAGTACTTC
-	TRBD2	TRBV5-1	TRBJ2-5	CASSPMGGLETQYF	TGCGCCAGCAGCCCGATGGGGGGGTTGGAGACCCAGTACTTC
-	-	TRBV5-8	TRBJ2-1	CASSRATNNEQFF	TGTGCCAGCAGCCGCGCGACTAACAATGAGCAGTTCTTC
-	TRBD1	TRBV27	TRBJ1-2	CASSLGTGGSYGYTF	TGTGCCAGCAGTTTAGGGACAGGGGGCTCCTATGGCTACACCTTC
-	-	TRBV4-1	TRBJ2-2	CASSQQTVNTGELFF	TGCGCCAGCAGCCAACAGACGGTAAACACCGGGGAGCTGTTTTTT
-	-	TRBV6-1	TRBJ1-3	CASSERPGNTIYF	TGTGCCAGCAGTGAGCGCCCTGGAAACACCATATATTTT
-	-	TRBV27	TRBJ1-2	CASSLSGTPWDYGYTF	TGTGCCAGCAGTTTAAGTGGGACCCCTTGGGACTATGGCTACACCTTC
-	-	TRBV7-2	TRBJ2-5	CASSPRRDQETQYF	TGTGCCAGCAGCCCGAGACGGGATCAAGAGACCCAGTACTTC
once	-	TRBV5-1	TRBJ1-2	CASSLALGGVRSHGYTF	TGCGCCAGCAGCTTGGCCCTCGGGGGGGTACGGTCCCATGGCTACACCTTC
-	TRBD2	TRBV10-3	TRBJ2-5	CAISGTSQETQYF	TGTGCCATCAGTGGGACTAGTCAAGAGACCCAGTACTTC
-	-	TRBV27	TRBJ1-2	CASSFSGNYGYTF	TGTGCCAGCAGTTTCTCTGGGAACTATGGCTACACCTTC
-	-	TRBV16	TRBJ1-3	CASSQTTGQTSGNTIYF	TGTGCCAGCAGCCAGACCACAGGACAAACCTCTGGAAACACCATATATTTT
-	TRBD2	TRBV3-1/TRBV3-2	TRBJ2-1	CASTPSGGPYNEQFF	TGTGCCAGCACCCCGTCGGGAGGGCCTTACAATGAGCAGTTCTTC
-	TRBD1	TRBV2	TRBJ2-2	CASSPGQANTGELFF	TGTGCCAGCAGCCCAGGACAGGCGAACACCGGGGAGCTGTTTTTT
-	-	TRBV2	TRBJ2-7	CASKGGGYEQYF	TGTGCCAGCAAGGGGGGAGGATACGAGCAGTACTTC